These 20 T cell receptor beta chains came from one sample sequenced in a study of regulatory T cells in long-lasting Graves disease. Arm-PCR of CDR3 regions and iRepertoire HTBI primers were the basis on which TCR beta libraries were built. TCRdb recomputed calls from the multiplex PCR reads with MiXCR, one row per CDR3 protein. The sample lists approximately 560,000 distinct CDR3 sequences; 15% to 20% were seen once. The time point is: newly diagnosed GD, antithyroid drugs for less than 3 months. TCR sequences were obtained from RNA taken from PBMCs. In addition, the sample was reused for a study of T cells in Graves' hyperthyroidism and ophthalmopathy.

The material sequenced was peripheral blood mononuclear cells (PBMCs), taken at new diagnosis, from a patient treated with antithyroid drugs. These receptors all stem from a man between 18 and 29 years old with Graves disease.

J is TRBJ1-6 and V is TRBV20-1; D not resolved. The CDR3 loop spans 15 amino acids. Germline CDR1 DFQATT, CDR2 SNEGSKA (reference sequence). Trimming took off 5 bases at V and 9 bases at J, with 20 bases between the two ends. CDR3 sequence reads: CSAGIGTKGISPLHF. The CDR3 DNA is TGCAGTGCTGGCATTGGAACCAAGGGCATTTCACCCCTCCACTTT.

This clonotype was found many times. The rearrangement uses TRBV28 and TRBJ2-1, with D uncertain. Germline loops: CDR1 MDHEN, CDR2 SYDVKM. The CDR3 is 14 residues long. V was clipped by 4 bases and J by 9 bases, with 16 bases between them. CDR3 nucleotides: TGTGCCAGCAGTTCCCCGGGTCGACTCGGTGAGCAGTTCTTC. This gives the protein CASSSPGRLGEQFF.

This clonotype was seen repeatedly, ten times or more. The chain recombines TRBV20-1 with TRBJ2-1; D gene uncertain. The CDR3 is 16 residues long. CDR1 and CDR2 from the germline V gene are DFQATT and SNEGSKA (reference sequence). Trimming removed 5 bases at V and 0 bases at J, with 17 bases between. The CDR3 reads CSAVPDVSRSYNEQFF. The CDR3 DNA follows: TGCAGTGCTGTCCCGGATGTGAGTCGCTCCTACAATGAGCAGTTCTTC.

The rearrangement links TRBV28 to TRBJ2-3; tentative D call: TRBD1 (6 bases). The CDR3 is made up of 15 amino acids. Germline lookup yields CDR1 MDHEN and CDR2 SYDVKM. V was pared by 3 bases and J by 4 bases, with 14 bases between. The CDR3 loop reads CASSFAQPGADTQYF. CDR3 in DNA: TGTGCCAGCAGTTTCGCCCAGCCAGGGGCAGATACGCAGTATTTT.

The chain carries TRBV30 and TRBJ1-6, with D possibly being TRBD1 (5 bases). CDR1 GTSNPN and CDR2 SVGIG come from the germline V gene (reference sequence). The V and J ends lost 6 bases and 3 bases respectively, with 12 bases between them. This CDR3 is built from 14 residues. The CDR3 DNA reads as TGTGCCTGTTCAGCAGGGAGCTATAATTCACCCCTCCACTTT. Its protein product is CACSAGSYNSPLHF.

This clonotype was found many times. V gene TRBV29-1 combines with J gene TRBJ2-3; 8 bases line up with TRBD2. CDR1 is SQVTM and CDR2 is ANQGSEA in the germline V gene. V shed 5 bases, J shed 1 base, and the junction held 2 bases outside the gene matches. The CDR3 covers 13 residues. CDR3 nucleotides: TGCAGCGTTCGAGCGGGGGGCACAGATACGCAGTATTTT. Its protein is CSVRAGGTDTQYF.

This clonotype was found many times. The CDR3 protein is CASSRLTGYDYGYTF. DNA of the CDR3: TGTGCCAGCAGCAGACTCACAGGGTATGACTATGGCTACACCTTC. The chain has TRBV12-3 or TRBV12-4 and TRBJ1-2, with D possibly matching TRBD1 (6 bases). The CDR3 totals 15 residues. Between the trimmed V and J ends, which lost 6 bases and 3 bases, there was a span of 17 bases.

This clonotype has at least ten counts. The rearrangement uses TRBV10-3 and TRBJ2-7; 11 nucleotides agree with TRBD1. CDR3 length: 15 residues. V lost 7 bases, J lost 4 bases, and 9 bases stayed unmatched. The germline CDR1 and CDR2 sequences are ENHRY and SYGVKD. CDR3 protein: CAITQQGQGGYEQYF. CDR3 DNA: TGTGCCATCACCCAGCAGGGACAGGGGGGGTACGAGCAGTACTTC.

This clonotype was seen at least ten times. The V gene is TRBV20-1, the J gene TRBJ2-1; 13 bases line up with TRBD2. The CDR3 totals 15 residues. After removal of 5 bases from V and 5 bases from J, the junction contained 6 bases not matched to a gene. Germline V gene sequence: CDR1 DFQATT, CDR2 SNEGSKA (reference sequence). The CDR3 here is CSAGGGLAGNNEQFF. CDR3 bases: TGCAGTGCTGGGGGGGGACTAGCGGGAAACAATGAGCAGTTCTTC.

This clonotype has a count of ten or more. V and J are TRBV28 and TRBJ2-5; D remains unclear. Looked up from germline, CDR1 is MDHEN and CDR2 is SYDVKM. Trimming removed 3 bases from V and 0 bases from J, with 14 bases in between. There are 16 residues in the CDR3. The CDR3 DNA is TGTGCCAGCAGTTTGGCAGGACCGAGGTACCAAGAGACCCAGTACTTC. Its translation: CASSLAGPRYQETQYF.

This rearrangement joins TRBV20-1 to TRBJ1-1; maybe TRBD1 (5 bases). There are 14 residues in the CDR3. CDR1 and CDR2 (germline): DFQATT, SNEGSKA (reference sequence). V lost 3 bases, J lost 8 bases, and 19 bases lay in between. CDR3 loop: CSARFPGRGGEAFF. The DNA for the CDR3 is TGCAGTGCTAGGTTTCCAGGGAGGGGTGGGGAAGCTTTCTTT.

The CDR3 spells CASSFGSGWDFKNEQFF. In DNA form, the CDR3 reads TGTGCCAGCAGCTTCGGTTCTGGGTGGGACTTTAAGAATGAGCAGTTCTTC. J is TRBJ2-1 and V is TRBV13; D perhaps matches TRBD2 (6 bases). The length of the CDR3 is 17 residues. Trimming took off 3 bases at V and 7 bases at J, with 22 bases between the two ends. In germline, CDR1 is PRHDT, CDR2 FYEKMQ (reference sequence).

The V and J genes are TRBV18 and TRBJ1-5; the match to TRBD1 covers 10 bases. V dropped 4 bases and J dropped 7; count of bases not matched to a gene: 7. From germline, CDR1 is KGHSH and CDR2 LQKENI. The CDR3 consists of 15 residues. The CDR3 region has the DNA TGTGCCAGCTCACAGACAGGGGGCGGTGACCAGCCCCAGCATTTT. Amino acid sequence: CASSQTGGGDQPQHF.

The chain uses TRBV7-2 and TRBJ1-1; 8 bases are shared with TRBD1. Germline CDR1 SGHTA, CDR2 FQGNSA. V lost 4 bases to trimming and J lost 6 bases; unmatched junction nucleotides: 7. The CDR3 is 14 amino acids. In nucleotides, the CDR3 is TGTGCCAGCAGCTCAGGGGGCCCGGAAGCTGAAGCTTTCTTT. Translated: CASSSGGPEAEAFF.

This clonotype occurred many times. The rearrangement uses TRBV18 and TRBJ2-1; TRBD2 aligns across 9 bases. V shed 2 bases and J 2 bases; nucleotides not matched to a gene: 1. Germline CDR1 is KGHSH and CDR2 is LQKENI. The CDR3 covers 15 residues. This CDR3 is CASSPAGGAYNEQFF. In DNA, the CDR3 is TGTGCCAGCTCACCAGCGGGGGGGGCCTACAATGAGCAGTTCTTC.

This clonotype was detected only a few times. The gene calls are TRBV9 and TRBJ2-5; D not certain. This CDR3 comprises 16 residues. Trimming took 0 bases from V and 1 from J, leaving 13 bases between them. The germline V gene encodes CDR1 SGDLS and CDR2 YYNGEE. This chain's CDR3 is CASSVEPPGGQETQYF. The CDR3 DNA reads TGTGCCAGCAGCGTAGAACCACCAGGCGGCCAAGAGACCCAGTACTTC. Full variable domain (outside the CDR3, taken from reference TRBV9 and TRBJ2-5): DSGVTQTPKHLITATGQRVTLRCSPRSGDLSVYWYQQSLDQGLQFLIQYYNGEERAKGNILERFSAQQFPDLHSELNLSSLELGDSALYFCASSVEPPGGQETQYFGPGTRLLVL.

This clonotype turned up a few times. The rearrangement uses TRBV29-1 and TRBJ2-7; tentative D call: TRBD2 (6 bases). The germline gives CDR1 SQVTM, CDR2 ANQGSEA. The CDR3 extends over 15 amino acids. Deletions cut 6 bases from V and 1 base from J, with 19 bases between. The CDR3 protein is CSVAGKQTSSYEQYF. In nucleotides, the CDR3 is TGCAGCGTCGCGGGTAAACAGACTAGTTCCTACGAGCAGTACTTC.

J is TRBJ2-1 and V is TRBV20-1; 10 bases align to TRBD2. CDR1 and CDR2 (germline): DFQATT, SNEGSKA (reference sequence). The CDR3 length is 15 residues. V dropped 4 bases and J dropped 1; count of bases not matched to a gene: 4. Written as DNA, the CDR3 is TGCAGTGCTACTAGCGGGAGTAAATCCTACAATGAGCAGTTCTTC. Amino acid sequence: CSATSGSKSYNEQFF.

The table lists this clonotype with a few counts. J is TRBJ2-7 and V is TRBV7-9; D tentatively fits TRBD1 or TRBD2 (5 bases each). This CDR3 comprises 14 residues. Trimming removed 1 base at V and 6 bases at J, with 13 bases between. The germline V gene encodes CDR1 SEHNR and CDR2 FQNEAQ (reference sequence). The CDR3 loop is CASSLGQRTLEQYF. For the CDR3, the DNA is TGTGCCAGCAGCTTAGGACAGCGGACTCTCGAGCAGTACTTC.

This clonotype appeared a few times. The genes are TRBV10-3 and TRBJ2-1, with unresolved D. Deletions cut 3 bases from V and 5 bases from J, with 8 bases between. This CDR3 is 13 amino acids long. CDR1 and CDR2 (germline): ENHRY, SYGVKD. This CDR3 is CAISEAGHNEQFF. In nucleotides, the CDR3 is TGTGCCATCAGTGAAGCCGGGCACAATGAGCAGTTCTTC.